This passage covers 25 T cell receptor beta chains from one sample sequenced in a study of cytomegalovirus exposure and HLA in healthy donors. Amplification used 60 Vbeta primers and 13 Jbeta primers. Sequencing was performed with immunoSEQ multiplex PCR; in TCRdb, only in-frame clones are kept and a portion is missing. In the table there are about 200,000 clones, around nine tenths of which are singletons. Sequencing was done on a sample of PBMCs. The receptor set was obtained from a woman in her 30s in good health and CMV-seronegative.

This rearrangement joins TRBV10-2 to TRBJ1-4; D uncertain. V lost 3 bases, J lost 0 bases, and 11 bases lay in between. Germline V CDR1 and CDR2: WSHSY, SAAADI. This CDR3 spans 16 amino acids. The CDR3 is CASSDHSGATNEKLFF. In DNA form, the CDR3 reads TGCGCCAGCAGTGATCATAGCGGTGCAACTAATGAAAAACTGTTTTTT.

The chain recombines TRBV4-2 with TRBJ2-1, with 7 bases that match TRBD2. Unmatched junction bases numbered 3, after V lost 6 bases and J lost 4 bases. This CDR3 has 13 residues. Germline-derived CDR1 and CDR2 are LGHNA and YNFKEQ. The DNA for the CDR3 is TGTGCCAGCAGATCTAGCGGATACAATGAGCAGTTCTTC. Its protein product is CASRSSGYNEQFF.

This clone was seen only once. Distinct nucleotide sequences in the sample also encode this CDR3. V is TRBV5-1 and J is TRBJ1-1; D is unresolved. Germline CDR1 SGHRS, CDR2 YFSETQ. This CDR3 spans 13 amino acids. Trimming left V 3 bases short and J 2 bases short, with 8 bases between. The CDR3 coding sequence is TGCGCCAGCAGCTCTCAGGCCAACACTGAAGCTTTCTTT. It translates to CASSSQANTEAFF.

This rearrangement joins TRBV7-2 to TRBJ1-1; TRBD1 is a possible D gene (5 bases). CDR3 size: 14 residues. Germline CDR1 and CDR2: SGHTA and FQGNSA. Trimming cost V 5 bases and J 3 bases, with 13 bases left between them. CDR3 coding DNA: TGTGCCAGCAGCCCCGACAGCTTTTACACTGAAGCTTTCTTT. Amino acids: CASSPDSFYTEAFF. Variable domain in full (rest from reference TRBV7-2 and TRBJ1-1): GAGVSQSPSNKVTEKGKDVELRCDPISGHTALYWYRQSLGQGLEFLIYFQGNSAPDKSGLPSDRFSAERTGGSVSTLTIQRTQQEDSAVYLCASSPDSFYTEAFFGQGTRLTVV.

The rearrangement joins TRBV7-9 to TRBJ1-2; D gene ambiguous. CDR3 length equals 11 residues. Germline V gene lookup returns CDR1 SEHNR and CDR2 FQNEAQ (reference sequence). Trimming left V 6 bases short and J 4 bases short, with 6 bases between. As DNA, the CDR3 is TGTGCCAGCAGTTACTCCTATGGCTACACCTTC. This sequence encodes CASSYSYGYTF.

The chain couples TRBV11-1 to TRBJ1-1; D remains ambiguous. Germline-derived CDR1 and CDR2 are SGHAT and FQDESV (reference sequence). The length of the CDR3 is 13 residues. Trimming stripped 6 bases from V and 1 base from J, with 9 bases between. The CDR3 sequence: CASSHLRNTEAFF. The DNA for the CDR3 is TGTGCCAGCAGTCACCTGAGGAACACTGAAGCTTTCTTT.

The rearrangement uses TRBV7-2 and TRBJ2-1; perhaps TRBD2 as D (6 bases). The CDR3 length is 16 residues. Germline V CDR1 and CDR2: SGHTA, FQGNSA. V was cut by 5 bases and J by 3 bases, with 17 bases left in between. CDR3 bases: TGTGCCAGCAGCCTACTTCCTGGCGGGGACTACAATGAGCAGTTCTTC. Protein product: CASSLLPGGDYNEQFF.

The chain has TRBV6-1 and TRBJ2-7; the match to TRBD1 covers 7 bases. CDR3 length: 17 residues. V lost 3 bases, J lost 3 bases, and 14 bases stayed unmatched. Looked up from germline, CDR1 is MNHNS and CDR2 is SASEGT. DNA for the CDR3: TGTGCCAGCAGTGATACCCCCTTCGGGACAGAGAGCTACGAGCAGTACTTC. This codes for CASSDTPFGTESYEQYF.

This clone was observed a single time. The V and J genes are TRBV7-6 and TRBJ2-5; tentatively, D is TRBD1 (6 bases). Trimming took 3 bases from V and 2 from J, leaving 10 bases between them. Germline V CDR1 and CDR2: SGHVS, FNYEAQ. The CDR3 is 14 residues long. The CDR3 nucleotides read TGTGCCAGCAGCTTGGGGACATTTCAAGAGACCCAGTACTTC. Amino acids: CASSLGTFQETQYF.

This sequence joins TRBV5-5 and TRBJ1-1, with D unclear. Germline CDR1 is SGHKS and CDR2 is YYEKEE (reference sequence). There are 15 residues in the CDR3. Trimming left V 0 bases short and J 4 bases short, with 13 bases between. CDR3 loop: CASSLAPSPGTEAFF. The DNA of the CDR3 is TGTGCCAGCAGCTTGGCCCCGAGTCCTGGCACTGAAGCTTTCTTT.

The V gene is TRBV6-1, the J gene TRBJ1-2; no firm D call. V lost 3 bases, J lost 0 bases, and 14 bases lay in between. The CDR3 sequence is 16 residues long. In germline, CDR1 is MNHNS, CDR2 SASEGT. The chain's CDR3 is CASSDLSALANYGYTF. Written as DNA, the CDR3 is TGTGCCAGCAGTGATTTGTCTGCACTGGCTAACTATGGCTACACCTTC.

The chain has TRBV5-1 and TRBJ1-1; D is unresolved. CDR1 is SGHRS, CDR2 YFSETQ, per germline. V was trimmed by 2 bases and J by 5 bases, leaving 10 bases between them. The CDR3 is made up of 13 amino acids. This chain's CDR3 is CASSFAENTEAFF. CDR3 nucleotides: TGCGCCAGCAGCTTCGCGGAGAATACTGAAGCTTTCTTT.

The chain recombines TRBV5-6 with TRBJ2-7, with 9 bases identical to TRBD1. CDR1 is SGHDT, CDR2 YYEEEE, per germline. The trim removed 3 bases at V and 7 bases at J, leaving 8 bases unmatched. CDR3 length: 14 amino acids. CDR3 DNA sequence: TGTGCCAGCAGCTGGCGGACAGGGGTTTTTGAGCAGTACTTC. Amino acids: CASSWRTGVFEQYF.

The chain combines TRBV9 with TRBJ2-7; 8 positions agree with TRBD1. V dropped 0 bases and J dropped 3; count of bases not matched to a gene: 5. Germline CDR1 SGDLS, CDR2 YYNGEE. CDR3 length: 15 residues. The DNA of the CDR3 is TGTGCCAGCAGCGTAGCCGGGACAGGACTCTACGAGCAGTACTTC. This gives the protein CASSVAGTGLYEQYF.

V gene TRBV5-1 combines with J gene TRBJ2-2; D might be TRBD2 (6 bases). CDR3 length: 14 amino acids. Germline V gene lookup returns CDR1 SGHRS and CDR2 YFSETQ. V was clipped by 6 bases and J by 3 bases, with 12 bases between them. The chain's CDR3 is CASKREAYTGELFF. DNA of the CDR3: TGCGCCAGCAAAAGGGAGGCCTACACCGGGGAGCTGTTTTTT. The complete variable domain, with remaining parts taken from reference TRBV5-1 and TRBJ2-2, reads KAGVTQTPRYLIKTRGQQVTLSCSPISGHRSVSWYQQTPGQGLQFLFEYFSETQRNKGNFPGRFSGRQFSNSRSEMNVSTLELGDSALYLCASKREAYTGELFFGEGSRLTVL.

The V call is TRBV5-4, the J call TRBJ2-3; TRBD2 agrees at 10 bases. There are 15 residues in the CDR3. V dropped 1 base and J dropped 3; count of bases not matched to a gene: 2. From germline, CDR1 is SGHNT and CDR2 YYREEE (reference sequence). CDR3 sequence: CASSLISGGTDTQYF. CDR3 coding DNA: TGTGCCAGCAGCTTGATTAGCGGGGGGACAGATACGCAGTATTTT.

The chain links TRBV5-5 to TRBJ1-2, with D possibly matching TRBD1 (6 bases). Germline loops: CDR1 SGHKS, CDR2 YYEKEE (reference sequence). This CDR3 is 15 amino acids long. Trimming took 3 bases from V and 2 from J, leaving 14 bases between them. In nucleotides, the CDR3 is TGTGCCAGCAGCTCGTGGACAGAGCGAAACTATGGCTACACCTTC. Translation gives CASSSWTERNYGYTF.

This chain uses TRBV6-1 with TRBJ2-3, with a tentative D call TRBD1 (5 bases). The germline V and J ends were trimmed by 0 bases and 6 bases, with 16 bases remaining between them. The CDR3 is 16 residues long. Germline-derived CDR1 and CDR2 are MNHNS and SASEGT. CDR3 sequence reads: CASSEAPGPGWDTQYF. The CDR3 nucleotides are TGTGCCAGCAGTGAAGCTCCAGGGCCAGGATGGGATACGCAGTATTTT.

This chain links TRBV6-1 with TRBJ1-1; 9 nucleotides match TRBD1. The CDR3 has 13 amino acids. The V and J ends lost 6 bases and 3 bases, in that order; junction bases with no gene match: 2. CDR1 and CDR2 (germline): MNHNS, SASEGT. The DNA of the CDR3 is TGTGCCAGCAGCGGACAGGGGCACACTGAAGCTTTCTTT. Translating it yields CASSGQGHTEAFF.

CDR3 in amino acids: CAISESGRYEQYF. Here the CDR3 DNA reads TGTGCCATCAGTGAGTCGGGCCGCTACGAGCAGTACTTC. The chain has TRBV10-3 and TRBJ2-7; D unclear. CDR1 is ENHRY, CDR2 SYGVKD, per germline. The CDR3 covers 13 residues. V lost 0 bases to trimming and J lost 3 bases, with 6 bases between them.

The gene calls are TRBV5-1 and TRBJ2-7, with 8 nucleotides matching TRBD1. This CDR3 has 16 residues. CDR1 SGHRS and CDR2 YFSETQ come from the germline V gene. The trim removed 2 bases at V and 6 bases at J, leaving 13 bases unmatched. CDR3 coding DNA: TGCGCCAGCAGCTTACTCTTGGGACAGGCAAAGGGCGAGCAGTACTTC. This codes for CASSLLLGQAKGEQYF.

The chain has TRBV7-9 and TRBJ2-1, with D possibly being TRBD2 (6 bases). V was pared by 1 base and J by 4 bases, with 11 bases between. This CDR3 spans 15 amino acids. Germline V gene lookup returns CDR1 SEHNR and CDR2 FQNEAQ (reference sequence). Here the CDR3 DNA reads TGTGCCAGCAGCTTAGGAATGGGGACTTACAATGAGCAGTTCTTC. This gives the protein CASSLGMGTYNEQFF. Complete variable domain (other parts from reference TRBV7-9 and TRBJ2-1): DTGVSQNPRHKITKRGQNVTFRCDPISEHNRLYWYRQTLGQGPEFLTYFQNEAQLEKSRLLSDRFSAERPKGSFSTLEIQRTEQGDSAMYLCASSLGMGTYNEQFFGPGTRLTVL.

V gene TRBV9 combines with J gene TRBJ2-1, with 8 bases identical to TRBD2. The CDR3 totals 15 residues. Per the germline V gene, CDR1 is SGDLS and CDR2 is YYNGEE. V was pared by 0 bases and J by 2 bases, with 1 base of the junction left unmatched. CDR3: CASSVAAGAYNEQFF. Here the CDR3 DNA reads TGTGCCAGCAGCGTAGCAGCGGGAGCCTACAATGAGCAGTTCTTC.

The chain has TRBV12-2 and TRBJ1-5. TRBV12-2 is a pseudogene. The CDR3 contains 16 residues. CDR3 DNA sequence: TGTGCAAGTCGCCCCGCTGGGGGGGCCGAAACTCAACTCCAGCATTTT. It specifies CASRPAGGAETQLQHF.

The CDR3 loop is CASSHTYEQYF. The CDR3 DNA is TGTGCCAGCAGCCACACCTACGAGCAGTACTTC. V and J are TRBV14 and TRBJ2-7, with D unclear. This CDR3 is 11 amino acids long. Germline V gene data show CDR1 as SGHDN and CDR2 as FVKESK. V was cut by 3 bases and J by 2 bases, with 2 bases left in between.